A single sample is the source of the 17 T cell receptor beta chains below, sequenced in a study of post-analysis software for immune sequencing data. Study findings and constraints: When patients were compared with controls, 4 or 5 TRBV segments were more frequent, TRBV5-6, TRBV5-1 and TRBV20-1 among them.

Incorporated into the TCR beta cDNA libraries were unique molecular identifiers, which served to reduce PCR and sequencing biases. Via MiXCR, TCRdb re-called the PCR reads, giving one row per CDR3 protein. The sample has fewer than 850,000 distinct CDR3 sequences; just under 30% are singletons. The antigens for these receptors are not known. Sequenced sample: blood. Every receptor here comes from a girl between 10 and 17 years old with multiple sclerosis.

This rearrangement joins TRBV5-6 to TRBJ2-3, with D perhaps TRBD2 (5 bases). V lost 4 bases to trimming and J lost 1 base, with 25 bases between them. Per the germline V gene, CDR1 is SGHDT and CDR2 is YYEEEE. There are 19 residues in the CDR3. The CDR3 here is CASSLGFGGRSQGTDTQYF. For the CDR3, the DNA is TGTGCCAGCAGCCTGGGGTTTGGCGGGCGGTCCCAGGGCACAGATACGCAGTATTTT. Combining the CDR3 with reference TRBV5-6 and TRBJ2-3 gives the whole variable domain DAGVTQSPTHLIKTRGQQVTLRCSPKSGHDTVSWYQQALGQGPQFIFQYYEEEERQRGNFPDRFSGHQFPNYSSELNVNALLLGDSALYLCASSLGFGGRSQGTDTQYFGPGTRLTVL.

The rearrangement links TRBV10-3 to TRBJ2-5; D might be TRBD1 or TRBD2, each matching 5 bases. V lost 3 bases, J lost 5 bases, and 13 bases lay in between. Germline CDR1 and CDR2: ENHRY and SYGVKD. This CDR3 contains 14 residues. This CDR3 reads CAISDTRGGETQYF. The CDR3 DNA reads TGTGCCATCAGTGATACGAGGGGTGGGGAGACCCAGTACTTC.

The chain links TRBV6-1 to TRBJ2-1, with D unclear. Germline CDR1 reads MNHNS; CDR2 reads SASEGT. The CDR3 is made up of 15 amino acids. Trimming took off 0 bases at V and 9 bases at J, with 15 bases between the two ends. This chain's CDR3 is CASSEALGRSGEQFF. CDR3 in DNA: TGTGCCAGCAGTGAAGCGCTAGGGCGTTCGGGTGAGCAGTTCTTC.

This clonotype has only a few counts. The J gene is TRBJ1-1, the V gene TRBV5-1; D not resolved. The V and J ends lost 0 bases and 3 bases respectively, with 12 bases between them. This CDR3 contains 15 residues. Germline CDR1 SGHRS, CDR2 YFSETQ. CDR3 coding DNA: TGCGCCAGCAGCTTGGTTGGGGATACCGACACTGAAGCTTTCTTT. Translation gives CASSLVGDTDTEAFF.

V and J are TRBV7-9 and TRBJ1-6, with D maybe TRBD1 (5 bases). The CDR3 is 13 amino acids. Trimming took off 5 bases at V and 9 bases at J, with 11 bases between the two ends. CDR1 and CDR2 (germline): SEHNR, FQNEAQ (reference sequence). This chain's CDR3 is CASSQPGPSPLHF. Written as DNA, the CDR3 is TGTGCCAGCAGCCAGCCAGGGCCTTCACCCCTCCACTTT. The complete variable domain, with remaining parts taken from reference TRBV7-9 and TRBJ1-6, reads DTGVSQNPRHKITKRGQNVTFRCDPISEHNRLYWYRQTLGQGPEFLTYFQNEAQLEKSRLLSDRFSAERPKGSFSTLEIQRTEQGDSAMYLCASSQPGPSPLHFGNGTRLTVT.

The table lists this clonotype with a few counts. This chain joins TRBV4-2 and TRBJ1-5, with TRBD1 matching over 7 bases. With 0 bases clipped from V and 6 bases from J, the junction kept 8 bases outside the gene matches. Germline CDR1 LGHNA, CDR2 YNFKEQ. This CDR3 has 16 residues. The CDR3 DNA sequence: TGTGCCAGCAGCCAAGATGTCAGGGGGTTAAGTCAGCCCCAGCATTTT. Its protein product is CASSQDVRGLSQPQHF.

The genes are TRBV6-6 and TRBJ1-4; 8 positions match TRBD1. CDR1 and CDR2 (germline): MNHNY, SVGAGI (reference sequence). Trimming removed 5 bases from V and 8 bases from J; junction bases left unmatched: 7. The CDR3 is 14 residues long. CDR3 bases: TGTGCCAGCAGTCGGACAGGGTATTGGGAAAAACTGTTTTTT. This codes for CASSRTGYWEKLFF.

V gene TRBV5-1 combines with J gene TRBJ2-1, with TRBD2 identical over 7 bases. CDR1 and CDR2 from the germline V gene are SGHRS and YFSETQ. Trimming cost V 5 bases and J 9 bases; bases outside gene matches: 8. The CDR3 is made up of 13 amino acids. The CDR3 here is CASSWEGQGEQFF. DNA of the CDR3: TGCGCCAGCAGTTGGGAGGGCCAGGGTGAGCAGTTCTTC.

The chain has TRBV28 and TRBJ2-1, with 8 bases lining up with TRBD2. The germline CDR1 and CDR2 sequences are MDHEN and SYDVKM. The CDR3 contains 14 residues. V was clipped by 5 bases and J by 6 bases; unmatched bases: 6. Written as DNA, the CDR3 is TGTGCCAGCAGTCGACTAGCGATCCTCAATGAGCAGTTCTTC. This gives the protein CASSRLAILNEQFF.

The V call is TRBV20-1, the J call TRBJ2-1; TRBD2 aligns across 8 bases. V was pared by 6 bases and J by 0 bases, with 16 bases of the junction left unmatched. Germline V gene sequence: CDR1 DFQATT, CDR2 SNEGSKA (reference sequence). The CDR3 loop spans 18 amino acids. The CDR3 protein is CSALNRGGRGSSYNEQFF. In DNA form, the CDR3 reads TGCAGTGCCCTCAATCGGGGGGGGCGGGGGAGCTCCTACAATGAGCAGTTCTTC.

This sequence joins TRBV6-1 and TRBJ2-1, with 9 bases identical to TRBD2. The germline CDR1 and CDR2 sequences are MNHNS and SASEGT. The CDR3 is 19 residues long. J lost 1 base, V lost 6 bases, and 16 bases had no gene match. The CDR3 sequence is CASRLYWGSGRFSYNEQFF. The CDR3 DNA reads TGTGCCAGCAGACTATACTGGGGTAGCGGGAGATTTTCCTACAATGAGCAGTTCTTC.

This clonotype has only a few counts. This rearrangement joins TRBV6-5 to TRBJ2-7, with 9 positions matching TRBD2. After removal of 8 bases from V and 6 bases from J, the junction contained 17 bases not matched to a gene. CDR3 length equals 16 residues. Germline CDR1 is MNHEY and CDR2 is SVGAGI. In DNA, the CDR3 is TGTGCCAGCTCCAGCGAGGCGGGAGGGCCTTTAGGCGAGCAGTACTTC. Its protein product is CASSSEAGGPLGEQYF.

The chain links TRBV27 to TRBJ2-7; TRBD2 matches at 9 bases. The germline CDR1 and CDR2 sequences are MNHEY and SMNVEV (reference sequence). This CDR3 spans 15 amino acids. The trim removed 8 bases at V and 4 bases at J, leaving 12 bases unmatched. The CDR3 bases are TGTGCCAGCTCCGCCCCCAGCGGGAGGTCTTACGAGCAGTACTTC. Translated: CASSAPSGRSYEQYF.

The chain has TRBV28 and TRBJ2-7; D is perhaps TRBD1 or TRBD2 (5 bases each). CDR3 length equals 14 residues. Looked up from germline, CDR1 is MDHEN and CDR2 is SYDVKM. The ends were cut back, 9 bases at V and 0 bases at J, with 15 bases in the middle. CDR3 nucleotides: TGTGCCAGTCACTGGGGGAGCGCCTCCTACGAGCAGTACTTC. Protein: CASHWGSASYEQYF.

This clonotype was seen at least ten times. The chain carries TRBV4-3 and TRBJ2-7; D gene uncertain. CDR1 and CDR2 from the germline V gene are LGHNA and YSLEER. This CDR3 region has 13 residues. The germline V and J ends were trimmed by 0 bases and 7 bases, with 10 bases remaining between them. CDR3 coding DNA: TGCGCCAGCAGCCAAGACAGGCCGTTGGAGCAGTACTTC. It is translated as CASSQDRPLEQYF.

The chain couples TRBV29-1 to TRBJ1-1; no firm D call. CDR1 and CDR2 (germline): SQVTM, ANQGSEA. Deletions cut 5 bases from V and 6 bases from J, with 13 bases between. The CDR3 consists of 12 residues. CDR3 sequence reads: CSVTVSIAEAFF. In DNA, the CDR3 is TGCAGCGTTACAGTATCCATCGCTGAAGCTTTCTTT.

This clonotype was observed a handful of times. The rearrangement joins TRBV20-1 to TRBJ2-7, with D possibly matching TRBD1 (6 bases). The CDR3 totals 17 residues. V lost 4 bases and J lost 2, with 24 bases in between. CDR1 and CDR2 from the germline V gene are DFQATT and SNEGSKA (reference sequence). CDR3 residues: CSANLLLRDIPTYEQYF. The CDR3 nucleotides are TGCAGTGCTAATTTGCTTCTTAGGGACATACCCACCTACGAGCAGTACTTC.